Sequencing of this T cell receptor (beta chain) was carried out in a study of blood T cell repertoires in COVID-19 (TCRdb year 2020). Turning to the overall study: Samples from collaborators originated in the United States, Italy and Spain and spanned both the acute and convalescent phases of COVID-19. The dataset comprised deeply sampled blood TCRbeta repertoires from subjects exposed to, actively infected with, or recovered from COVID-19. The repertoires were made available in a free public database intended to serve as a resource for research on the immune response to SARS-CoV-2. Nearly every sample came with metadata listing a de-identified subject ID, COVID-19 status, age in years and sex. Where HLA class I and class II types were available, the types were taken from metadata supplied by the sample provider, not from assay-based typing. The material from the prospective study consisted of cDNA or gDNA derived from T cells, B-cell-depleted T cells, or PBMCs. The samples were drawn from the first 160 participants of the ongoing ImmuneRACE study and from more than 1,000 subjects provided by 6 global collaborators. Findings and caveats that apply to the study as a whole: The quantity of clinical and demographic metadata differed by source and by participant and was supplied without curation.

In the prospective study, participants were roughly 18 to 89 years old, resided in 20 to 30 geographic areas of the United States, and were enrolled through a virtual design. In the prospective study, participants were assigned to cohorts based on the clinical history participants reported in a screening survey and a study questionnaire. A participant counted as exposed if, within 2 weeks of entering the study, that participant had been in contact with someone who had a PCR-confirmed or clinician-diagnosed COVID-19 case. Each participant in the prospective study had whole blood, serum and a nasopharyngeal or oropharyngeal swab collected by mobile phlebotomists. Participants in the prospective study had the option to provide additional blood draws and questionnaires over an approximately 2-month period. Before DNA extraction, prospective study blood samples were shipped either frozen or at room temperature.

TCRbeta CDR3 regions were amplified from genomic DNA using the immunoSEQ Assay, a bias-controlled multiplex PCR. In the original analysis: The number of nucleated cells in each sample was estimated from the amplification of reference gene primers within the assay. To quantify the absolute abundance of each unique TCRbeta CDR3 rearrangement, sequence reads were collapsed and filtered. For each sample, productive Simpson clonality was calculated by taking the square root of Simpson's diversity index across productive rearrangements. TCRdb stores this immuneACCESS table with in-frame sequences only. Part of the clones is absent; in the studies checked, under half of the shortfall reflects unresolved V genes, and no reason is known for the rest. V and J calls and clone size are those listed in that table; D and trimming were worked out from the DNA. Recorded for this sample are a few hundred thousand clones; around 83% of them occurred a single time. Less than 8.5% of the sample goes to the ten largest clones.

With respect to this clone: Its antigen is currently not known. Base qualities are not provided; no much larger clone lies one nucleotide away.

Sequencing was performed on PBMCs or T cells enriched from blood (not recorded which). The sequence came from a woman aged 50 to 60 who had been exposed to COVID-19.

The CDR3 here reads CASSLIVSLLGGEQYF. The nucleotides read TGTGCCAGCAGCTTAATCGTAAGCCTTCTAGGGGGCGAGCAGTACTTC. Here the chain combines TRBV11-2 and TRBJ2-7; the D gene is perhaps TRBD1, on 6 matching bases. The germline V gene yields SGHAT for CDR1 and FQNNGV for CDR2. The CDR3 runs 16 residues from the cysteine to the phenylalanine. Only the CDR3 portion is preserved as DNA: 48 bases, with reading frame beginning at the first base. V and J are truncated by 2 bases and 6 bases respectively, leaving an intervening sequence of 20 bases. The full variable domain, with segments outside the CDR3 supplied by the reference TRBV11-2 and TRBJ2-7 proteins, appears as EAGVAQSPRYKIIEKRQSVAFWCNPISGHATLYWYQQILGQGPKLLIQFQNNGVVDDSQLPKDRFSAERLKGVDSTLKIQPAKLEDSAVYLCASSLIVSLLGGEQYFGPGTRLTVT.